These 14 T cell receptor beta chains share one sample of origin, sequenced in a study of T cells in Graves' hyperthyroidism and ophthalmopathy. Amplified regions were TCR beta CDR3 sequences from RNA transcripts. The study used the HTBI primer set for a first-round RT-PCR of the TCR CDR3. TCRdb redid the calling of the multiplex PCR reads with MiXCR, one entry per CDR3 protein. The table has around 110,000 distinct CDR3 sequences, approximately 15% seen once; the top ten hold around 42%. What was sequenced was blood. These receptors originate from a woman between 50 and 59 years old with Graves' hyperthyroidism.

This clonotype appeared many times. The V and J genes are TRBV4-2 and TRBJ1-5; tentative D call: TRBD1 (5 bases). The CDR3 has 16 amino acids. Trimming cost V 2 bases and J 0 bases, with 11 bases left between them. The germline CDR1 and CDR2 sequences are LGHNA and YNFKEQ. CDR3 nucleotides: TGTGCCAGCAGCCAACAACAGGATTATAGCAATCAGCCCCAGCATTTT. It translates to CASSQQQDYSNQPQHF.

V and J are TRBV20-1 and TRBJ2-7; D is undetermined. Germline assignment: CDR1 DFQATT and CDR2 SNEGSKA (reference sequence). The length of the CDR3 is 15 residues. V lost 1 base, J lost 2 bases, and 15 bases lay in between. For the CDR3, the DNA is TGCAGTGCTAGAGTATCGGATCTTTCCACCTACGAGCAGTACTTC. Residues: CSARVSDLSTYEQYF.

This clonotype was seen ten or more times. The V and J genes are TRBV28 and TRBJ2-1; the match to TRBD2 covers 8 bases. J was trimmed by 1 base and V by 5 bases; bases with no gene match: 7. The CDR3 sequence is 16 residues long. Looked up from germline, CDR1 is MDHEN and CDR2 is SYDVKM. The DNA for the CDR3 is TGTGCCAGCAGTACACTAGCGGCAAATTCCTACAATGAGCAGTTCTTC. It specifies CASSTLAANSYNEQFF. The full variable domain, completed using reference TRBV28 and TRBJ2-1, is DVKVTQSSRYLVKRTGEKVFLECVQDMDHENMFWYRQDPGLGLRLIYFSYDVKMKEKGDIPEGYSVSREKKERFSLILESASTNQTSMYLCASSTLAANSYNEQFFGPGTRLTVL.

This clonotype showed up many times. The V and J genes are TRBV28 and TRBJ2-2; D ambiguous. Trimming removed 2 bases at V and 5 bases at J, with 12 bases between. Germline assignment: CDR1 MDHEN and CDR2 SYDVKM. This CDR3 is built from 15 residues. CDR3 region: CASSLVLMRTGELFF. The CDR3 nucleotides read TGTGCCAGCAGTTTAGTCTTGATGCGGACCGGGGAGCTGTTTTTT.

This clonotype was observed many times. The J gene is TRBJ2-2, the V gene TRBV28, with 7 bases lining up with TRBD2. Germline loops: CDR1 MDHEN, CDR2 SYDVKM. This CDR3 contains 15 residues. After removal of 2 bases from V and 4 bases from J, the junction contained 4 bases not matched to a gene. The CDR3 is CASSLAGVGTGELFF. CDR3 nucleotides: TGTGCCAGCAGTTTAGCGGGAGTAGGCACCGGGGAGCTGTTTTTT. Combining the CDR3 with reference TRBV28 and TRBJ2-2 gives the whole variable domain DVKVTQSSRYLVKRTGEKVFLECVQDMDHENMFWYRQDPGLGLRLIYFSYDVKMKEKGDIPEGYSVSREKKERFSLILESASTNQTSMYLCASSLAGVGTGELFFGEGSRLTVL.

This clonotype was counted many times. The rearrangement links TRBV29-1 to TRBJ2-1, with D perhaps given as TRBD1 or TRBD2 (6 bases each). The CDR3 has 12 residues. The germline V gene encodes CDR1 SQVTM and CDR2 ANQGSEA. With 4 bases removed from V and 9 bases from J, the gap between germline ends came to 13 bases. CDR3 bases: TGCAGCGTTGTCGGAGGGGGGATTGAGCAGTTCTTC. This gives the protein CSVVGGGIEQFF.

This clonotype was detected many times. The rearrangement uses TRBV5-1 and TRBJ1-4; TRBD1 is a possible D gene (6 bases). The ends were cut back, 4 bases at V and 7 bases at J, with 17 bases in the middle. Germline CDR1 reads SGHRS; CDR2 reads YFSETQ. The CDR3 is 15 amino acids. The CDR3 DNA reads TGCGCCAGCAGCGGGGTACAGGGCGGTGGTGAAAAACTGTTTTTT. The encoded protein is CASSGVQGGGEKLFF.

This clonotype was seen repeatedly, ten times or more. This chain uses TRBV5-1 with TRBJ2-3; 11 nucleotides match TRBD1. Trimming removed 0 bases from V and 4 bases from J; junction bases left unmatched: 1. The CDR3 has 15 residues. Per germline, CDR1 SGHRS and CDR2 YFSETQ. CDR3 DNA: TGCGCCAGCAGCTTGGAGGGACAGGGGGCAGATACGCAGTATTTT. It is translated as CASSLEGQGADTQYF.

This clonotype was recorded at least ten times. This chain uses TRBV15 with TRBJ2-1; 7 bases line up with TRBD1. V shed 1 base, J shed 0 bases, and the junction held 9 bases outside the gene matches. The CDR3 spans 18 residues. CDR1 and CDR2 from the germline V gene are LNHNV and YYDKDF (reference sequence). The CDR3 loop reads CATSRGAPRDSSYNEQFF. The CDR3 coding sequence is TGTGCCACCAGCAGAGGGGCCCCCCGGGACAGCTCCTACAATGAGCAGTTCTTC. Full variable domain (rest looked up from reference TRBV15 and TRBJ2-1): DAMVIQNPRYQVTQFGKPVTLSCSQTLNHNVMYWYQQKSSQAPKLLFHYYDKDFNNEADTPDNFQSRRPNTSFCFLDIRSPGLGDTAMYLCATSRGAPRDSSYNEQFFGPGTRLTVL.

This clonotype has only a few counts. The rearrangement uses TRBV10-3 and TRBJ1-2; the D is unclear. V lost 0 bases, J lost 7 bases, and 9 bases lay in between. Germline-derived CDR1 and CDR2 are ENHRY and SYGVKD. This CDR3 is 13 amino acids long. CDR3 in amino acids: CAISESRWGGYTF. CDR3 nucleotide sequence: TGTGCCATCAGTGAGTCACGGTGGGGTGGCTACACCTTC.

This clonotype was recorded at least ten times. This chain uses TRBV11-2 with TRBJ1-1, with D possibly matching TRBD1 (5 bases). The CDR3 contains 13 residues. CDR1 SGHAT and CDR2 FQNNGV come from the germline V gene. The ends were cut back, 0 bases at V and 5 bases at J, with 7 bases in the middle. The CDR3 reads CASSLDGGTEAFF. The CDR3, as DNA: TGTGCCAGCAGCTTAGATGGGGGAACTGAAGCTTTCTTT.

The sample holds many counts of this clonotype. J is TRBJ2-3 and V is TRBV12-3 or TRBV12-4; D possibly matches TRBD1 or TRBD2 (5 bases each). CDR3 length equals 14 residues. The germline V and J ends were trimmed by 7 bases and 4 bases, with 15 bases remaining between them. The CDR3 region has the DNA TGTGCCAGCAATCGGGGCAGCCCCCCAGATACGCAGTATTTT. This translates into CASNRGSPPDTQYF.

The chain carries TRBV28 and TRBJ2-3, with TRBD2 identical over 10 bases. The CDR3 is 19 residues long. The V gene's germline CDR1 is MDHEN and CDR2 SYDVKM. The junction had 17 bases not matched to a gene; V was cut back by 6 bases and J by 2 bases. The CDR3 is CASSQAASGSGQDTDTQYF. The CDR3 nucleotides are TGTGCCAGCAGCCAAGCCGCTAGCGGGAGCGGGCAGGACACAGATACGCAGTATTTT.

This clonotype was picked up many times. The chain combines TRBV29-1 with TRBJ2-2; possibly TRBD2 for D (6 bases). Deletions cut 0 bases from V and 7 bases from J, with 12 bases between. Germline CDR1 and CDR2: SQVTM and ANQGSEA. CDR3 length equals 14 residues. The CDR3 DNA sequence: TGCAGCGTTGAAGATCAAGGAGGGGACGGGGAGCTGTTTTTT. This sequence encodes CSVEDQGGDGELFF.